These 11 T cell receptor beta chains share one sample of origin, sequenced in a study of T cell responses to AZD1222 COVID-19 vaccine. The protocol was immunoSEQ multiplex PCR, while the TCRdb copy is restricted to in-frame clones and leaves out a portion. The table includes approximately 190,000 clones, about 94% detected once. This material consisted of peripheral blood, taken 28 days after the second AZD1222 dose. These receptors originate from an adult who received the AZD1222 COVID-19 vaccine.

CDR3 amino acids: CASSSREAFF. The CDR3, as DNA: TGTGCCAGCAGCTCTCGGGAAGCTTTCTTT. V usage is TRBV7-9 and J usage is TRBJ1-1; D is uncertain. This CDR3 spans 10 amino acids. Trimming removed 4 bases from V and 8 bases from J, with 5 bases in between. CDR1 is SEHNR and CDR2 is FQNEAQ in the germline V gene (reference sequence).

The chain joins TRBV2 to TRBJ1-6; 10 bases fit TRBD1. Losses at the gene ends were 6 bases for V and 10 bases for J; bases not matched to a gene: 6. The germline V gene encodes CDR1 SNHLY and CDR2 FYNNEI. The CDR3 covers 14 residues. The CDR3 DNA reads as TGTGCCAGCAGATCCGGGACAGGGGAGTCACCCCTCCACTTT. Translating it yields CASRSGTGESPLHF.

This sequence joins TRBV23-1 and TRBJ1-6; D perhaps matches TRBD1 (6 bases). TRBV23-1 is labeled an ORF, and its function is uncertain. This CDR3 has 17 amino acids. Trimming cost V 4 bases and J 7 bases, with 20 bases left between them. The CDR3 sequence: CASSPPRGGTLNSPLHF. The DNA for the CDR3 is TGCGCCAGCAGTCCCCCCCGGGGGGGCACGCTGAATTCACCCCTCCACTTT.

The chain is built from TRBV18 and TRBJ1-4, with D perhaps TRBD1 (6 bases). The CDR3 length is 15 residues. The V end lost 5 bases, the J end lost 8 bases, and 18 bases lay between the germline ends. Germline-derived CDR1 and CDR2 are KGHSH and LQKENI. The CDR3, as DNA: TGTGCCAGCTCATGGACAGTGGAAGATTCCGAAAAACTGTTTTTT. Translating gives CASSWTVEDSEKLFF.

The chain uses TRBV5-1 and TRBJ2-2, with unresolved D. Germline CDR1 reads SGHRS; CDR2 reads YFSETQ. The CDR3 covers 15 residues. V was clipped by 1 base and J by 5 bases, with 12 bases between them. CDR3 bases: TGCGCCAGCAGCTTGCCCCTCGGAGATACCGGGGAGCTGTTTTTT. Amino acid sequence: CASSLPLGDTGELFF.

The chain combines TRBV4-2 with TRBJ1-2; D not resolved. V dropped 7 bases and J dropped 7 bases, with 16 bases sitting between them. The CDR3 covers 13 residues. The germline gives CDR1 LGHNA, CDR2 YNFKEQ. Written as DNA, the CDR3 is TGTGCCAGCACCCCGATCAGCGGAGTTGGCTACACCTTC. Translation gives CASTPISGVGYTF.

The rearrangement links TRBV6-6 to TRBJ1-6, with a tentative D call TRBD1 (5 bases). The CDR3 is 16 residues long. Between the trimmed V and J ends, which lost 6 bases and 6 bases, there was a span of 18 bases. CDR1 and CDR2 (germline): MNHNY, SVGAGI (reference sequence). CDR3 in amino acids: CASRRSGGRINSPLHF. The CDR3 region has the DNA TGTGCCAGCAGGCGAAGTGGGGGAAGGATTAATTCACCCCTCCACTTT.

This chain connects TRBV28 to TRBJ2-7; no clear D gene. Germline V CDR1 and CDR2: MDHEN, SYDVKM. V was pared by 6 bases and J by 5 bases, with 8 bases between. This CDR3 comprises 11 residues. The CDR3 DNA follows: TGTGCCAGCAGCCCCCTCCACGAGCAGTACTTC. Its translation: CASSPLHEQYF.

V is TRBV19 and J is TRBJ2-1; 8 bases align to TRBD1. Germline CDR1 is LNHDA and CDR2 is SQIVND (reference sequence). The ends lost 9 bases at V and 1 base at J; junction bases unmatched: 8. The CDR3 runs 15 residues. DNA for the CDR3: TGTGCCAGCAGGGGGCAGGGGGTTTCCTACAATGAGCAGTTCTTC. This gives the protein CASRGQGVSYNEQFF.

This chain links TRBV7-2 with TRBJ2-1, with a weak D call TRBD2 (6 bases). The V gene's germline CDR1 is SGHTA and CDR2 FQGNSA. The CDR3 is 13 amino acids. Trimming pared 8 bases from V and 10 bases from J, leaving 18 bases between. The CDR3 loop reads CASESGGFGEQFF. DNA for the CDR3: TGTGCCAGCGAAAGTGGGGGGTTTGGCGAGCAGTTCTTC.

This rearrangement joins TRBV9 to TRBJ1-4; D is undetermined. Trimming took off 5 bases at V and 8 bases at J, with 16 bases between the two ends. The V gene's germline CDR1 is SGDLS and CDR2 YYNGEE. This CDR3 is 14 amino acids long. The CDR3 DNA follows: TGTGCCAGCAGTCAAACATCGCGTGGGGAAAAACTGTTTTTT. Residues: CASSQTSRGEKLFF.